Below are 6 T cell receptor beta chains sequenced from a single sample in a study of early T cells in non-severe SARS-CoV-2 infection. TCRdb redid the calling of the 5' RACE reads with MiXCR, one entry per CDR3 protein. The sample yields approximately 58,000 distinct CDR3 sequences, about 5.9% seen once. Material: whole blood. These receptors all come from an adult who was a healthcare worker with PCR-confirmed SARS-CoV-2 infection or an uninfected control (not recorded which).

This clonotype was counted ten times or more. The V call is TRBV6-1, the J call TRBJ1-5, with TRBD1 matching 10 bases. Germline V CDR1 and CDR2: MNHNS, SASEGT. This CDR3 region has 15 residues. Trimming took 6 bases from V and 6 from J; bases not matched to a gene: 8. The CDR3 loop reads CASRGTGAGGQPQHF. CDR3 in DNA: TGTGCCAGCAGGGGGACAGGGGCTGGCGGTCAGCCCCAGCATTTT.

This clonotype was seen repeatedly, ten times or more. This rearrangement joins TRBV9 to TRBJ1-6; the D is unclear. Germline V lookup: CDR1 SGDLS, CDR2 YYNGEE. The CDR3 sequence is 13 residues long. With 0 bases removed from V and 8 bases from J, the gap between germline ends came to 6 bases. The CDR3 coding sequence is TGTGCCAGCAGCGTAGGGCGGGATTCACCCCTCCACTTT. Protein product: CASSVGRDSPLHF.

This clonotype was counted ten times or more. The chain couples TRBV6-1 to TRBJ2-7; 9 positions agree with TRBD1. Trimming took 6 bases from V and 6 from J; bases not matched to a gene: 12. There are 15 residues in the CDR3. Germline V CDR1 and CDR2: MNHNS, SASEGT. CDR3 sequence reads: CASSRVQGALPEQYF. Here the CDR3 DNA reads TGTGCCAGCAGCCGCGTACAGGGGGCGCTGCCCGAGCAGTACTTC.

Concerning this clonotype itself: Possible read error: a much larger clone is one base away. The chain combines TRBV7-9 with TRBJ2-3, with 7 bases that match TRBD1. Trimming removed 3 bases from V and 6 bases from J; junction bases left unmatched: 6. Germline CDR1 and CDR2: SEHNR and FQNEAQ (reference sequence). This CDR3 has 14 residues. CDR3 sequence (DNA): TGTGCCAGCAGCTTTGTGACAGGGAAGGATACGCAGTATTTT. Protein: CASSFVTGKDTQYF.

This clonotype was counted many times. The chain is built from TRBV4-3 and TRBJ2-3; possible D gene TRBD2, 6 bases. Looked up from germline, CDR1 is LGHNA and CDR2 is YSLEER. CDR3 size: 18 residues. Trimming took 1 base from V and 2 from J, leaving 19 bases between them. CDR3 sequence (DNA): TGCGCCAGCAGCCAAGGGAGGGCCATCGGCTCCAACACAGATACGCAGTATTTT. Protein product: CASSQGRAIGSNTDTQYF.

This clonotype was seen repeatedly, ten times or more. V gene TRBV18 combines with J gene TRBJ2-7; D tentatively reads TRBD1 or TRBD2 (5 bases each). The V end lost 6 bases, the J end lost 6 bases, and 18 bases lay between the germline ends. The CDR3 spans 14 residues. CDR1 and CDR2 from the germline V gene are KGHSH and LQKENI. This CDR3 reads CASSPPAGTLEQYF. CDR3 coding DNA: TGTGCCAGCTCTCCTCCGGCAGGGACCCTCGAGCAGTACTTC.